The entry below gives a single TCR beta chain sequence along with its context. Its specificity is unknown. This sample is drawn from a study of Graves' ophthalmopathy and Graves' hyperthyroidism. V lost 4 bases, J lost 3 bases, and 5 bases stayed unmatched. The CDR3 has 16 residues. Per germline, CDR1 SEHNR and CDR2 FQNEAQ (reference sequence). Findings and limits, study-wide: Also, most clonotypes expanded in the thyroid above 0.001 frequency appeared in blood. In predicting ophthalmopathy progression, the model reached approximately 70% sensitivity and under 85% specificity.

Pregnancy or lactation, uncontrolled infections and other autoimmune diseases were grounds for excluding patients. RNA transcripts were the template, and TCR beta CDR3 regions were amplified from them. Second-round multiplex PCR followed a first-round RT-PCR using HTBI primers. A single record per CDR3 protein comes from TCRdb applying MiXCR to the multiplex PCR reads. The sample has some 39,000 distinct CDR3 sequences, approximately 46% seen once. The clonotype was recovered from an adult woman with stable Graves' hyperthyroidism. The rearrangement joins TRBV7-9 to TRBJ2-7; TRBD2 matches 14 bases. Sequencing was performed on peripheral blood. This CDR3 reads CASSSSGTSGSYEQYF. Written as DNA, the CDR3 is TGTGCCAGCAGCTCTAGCGGGACTAGCGGGAGCTACGAGCAGTACTTC.